These 21 T cell receptor beta chains came from one sample sequenced in a study of blood T cell repertoires in COVID-19. The method was immunoSEQ multiplex PCR; TCRdb's version includes in-frame clones alone and lacks a portion of them. The sample includes some 200,000 clones, about 84% of them seen just once. What was sequenced was peripheral blood. The receptors stem from an elderly woman with COVID-19, enrolled during active disease.

This chain uses TRBV2 with TRBJ2-1; TRBD2 might be the D (5 bases). The V gene lost 7 bases and the J gene lost 6 bases, with 16 bases spanning the gap. The germline V gene encodes CDR1 SNHLY and CDR2 FYNNEI. The CDR3 has 14 amino acids. The CDR3 region is CASNEYRTFNEQFF. The CDR3 DNA reads TGTGCCAGCAACGAGTATAGGACTTTCAATGAGCAGTTCTTC.

The rearrangement joins TRBV5-1 to TRBJ1-2, with 8 bases matching TRBD1. Per the germline V gene, CDR1 is SGHRS and CDR2 is YFSETQ. The ends lost 4 bases at V and 5 bases at J; junction bases unmatched: 7. This CDR3 is 14 amino acids long. CDR3 amino acids: CASSPDYRGYGYTF. DNA for the CDR3: TGCGCCAGCAGCCCAGACTACAGGGGGTATGGCTACACCTTC.

The chain joins TRBV6-1 to TRBJ1-5, with TRBD1 matching over 8 bases. The germline gives CDR1 MNHNS, CDR2 SASEGT. The V gene end was trimmed by 1 base and the J gene end by 4 bases; junction bases not matched to a gene: 0. The CDR3 is 14 residues long. The CDR3 bases are TGTGCCAGCAGTGAAGGGACAGGGAATCAGCCCCAGCATTTT. Its translation is CASSEGTGNQPQHF.

The chain has TRBV28 and TRBJ1-2, with a tentative D call TRBD1 (5 bases). Trimming pared 8 bases from V and 3 bases from J, leaving 13 bases between. CDR1 is MDHEN, CDR2 SYDVKM, per germline. CDR3 size: 13 residues. The CDR3, as DNA: TGTGCCAGCCGGTCGGAGGGGTACTATGGCTACACCTTC. Its protein product is CASRSEGYYGYTF.

This clone was seen only a few times. The CDR3 region is CSASKGATGGALGYTF. In nucleotides, the CDR3 is TGCAGTGCTAGTAAGGGAGCGACAGGGGGCGCCCTAGGCTACACCTTC. V and J are TRBV20-1 and TRBJ1-2; 10 nucleotides align to TRBD1. The CDR3 is 16 residues long. CDR1 and CDR2 from the germline V gene are DFQATT and SNEGSKA (reference sequence). V dropped 3 bases and J dropped 8; count of bases not matched to a gene: 15.

The chain uses TRBV28 and TRBJ1-5; a weak D match, TRBD1 (6 bases). This CDR3 has 13 residues. The germline V gene has CDR1 MDHEN and CDR2 SYDVKM. V was pared by 8 bases and J by 2 bases, with 10 bases between. In nucleotides, the CDR3 is TGTGCCAGCGCCGCAGGGGGCAATCAGCCCCAGCATTTT. This gives the protein CASAAGGNQPQHF.

This clone was counted a single time. V usage is TRBV29-1 and J usage is TRBJ1-5, with D maybe TRBD1 (5 bases). The CDR3 consists of 14 residues. V was shortened by 6 bases and J by 6 bases, with 18 bases between the two germline ends. Germline CDR1 is SQVTM and CDR2 is ANQGSEA. CDR3 nucleotide sequence: TGCAGCGTCCGGGCGGGGGGAACGAGTCAGCCCCAGCATTTT. Translation gives CSVRAGGTSQPQHF.

The rearrangement joins TRBV2 to TRBJ1-1, with D possibly TRBD1 on 6 matching bases. Germline V gene sequence: CDR1 SNHLY, CDR2 FYNNEI. The CDR3 has 12 amino acids. Trimming cost V 6 bases and J 3 bases, with 8 bases left between them. Here the CDR3 DNA reads TGTGCCAGCAGCGACAGGTACACTGAAGCTTTCTTT. Its translation: CASSDRYTEAFF.

The chain couples TRBV20-1 to TRBJ1-1, with D unresolved. This CDR3 comprises 11 residues. The germline V gene encodes CDR1 DFQATT and CDR2 SNEGSKA (reference sequence). The CDR3 region is CSPGVVSEAFF. Written as DNA, the CDR3 is TGCAGCCCCGGGGTCGTCTCTGAAGCTTTCTTT.

This clone turned up a few times. J is TRBJ2-3 and V is TRBV29-1, with D perhaps matching TRBD2 (6 bases). The CDR3 runs 13 residues. Germline V gene data show CDR1 as SQVTM and CDR2 as ANQGSEA. V dropped 8 bases and J dropped 2 bases, with 14 bases sitting between them. The CDR3 is CSSTGEATDTQYF. The CDR3 DNA is TGCAGCTCGACCGGGGAGGCCACAGATACGCAGTATTTT.

This clone was detected once. V gene TRBV10-1 combines with J gene TRBJ2-1; the match to TRBD2 covers 12 bases. Germline CDR1 WNHNN, CDR2 SYGVQD (reference sequence). V shed 8 bases and J 6 bases; nucleotides not matched to a gene: 5. This CDR3 has 14 residues. For the CDR3, the DNA is TGCGCCAGCTCCACTAGCGGGGGGCGCAATGAGCAGTTCTTC. It specifies CASSTSGGRNEQFF.

The chain joins TRBV18 to TRBJ2-7; TRBD1 aligns across 8 bases. CDR3 size: 17 residues. Per the germline V gene, CDR1 is KGHSH and CDR2 is LQKENI. The V segment lost 4 bases and the J segment 3 bases; nucleotides outside the gene matches: 14. The CDR3 is CASSLTPGTGSGYEQYF. Here the CDR3 DNA reads TGTGCCAGCTCACTCACTCCCGGGACAGGATCTGGCTACGAGCAGTACTTC.

Here the CDR3 reads CAWSSTGENEKLFF. In DNA form, the CDR3 reads TGTGCCTGGAGTTCGACAGGGGAAAATGAAAAACTGTTTTTT. The genes are TRBV30 and TRBJ1-4, with TRBD1 matching 8 bases. V shed 2 bases and J 5 bases; nucleotides not matched to a gene: 4. Germline loops: CDR1 GTSNPN, CDR2 SVGIG (reference sequence). The CDR3 sequence is 14 residues long.

This chain links TRBV19 with TRBJ1-6, with D perhaps TRBD1 (5 bases). Germline loops: CDR1 LNHDA, CDR2 SQIVND (reference sequence). V was cut by 3 bases and J by 8 bases, with 14 bases left in between. The CDR3 has 15 residues. This CDR3 is CASSMGGGFDSPLHF. CDR3 DNA: TGTGCCAGTAGTATGGGGGGGGGTTTTGATTCACCCCTCCACTTT.

The J gene is TRBJ1-2, the V gene TRBV3-1 (or the pseudogene TRBV3-2); maybe TRBD1 (5 bases). The CDR3 has 15 amino acids. Trimming shortened V by 3 bases and J by 0 bases, and 11 bases separated the two germline ends. The germline V gene has CDR1 LGHDT and CDR2 YNNKEL (reference sequence). DNA of the CDR3: TGTGCCAGCAGCCAGGGGGGGGGATCTAACTATGGCTACACCTTC. It specifies CASSQGGGSNYGYTF.

This chain connects TRBV5-1 to TRBJ2-7; D is perhaps TRBD1 (6 bases). CDR1 is SGHRS, CDR2 YFSETQ, per germline. The CDR3 runs 14 residues. The V and J ends lost 2 bases and 2 bases respectively, with 11 bases between them. This CDR3 reads CASSLSGATYEQYF. For the CDR3, the DNA is TGCGCCAGCAGCTTATCAGGGGCGACCTACGAGCAGTACTTC.

The chain has TRBV3-1 (or the pseudogene TRBV3-2) and TRBJ2-3; D gene uncertain. Trimming pared 3 bases from V and 9 bases from J, leaving 16 bases between. The CDR3 is 14 residues long. Germline assignment: CDR1 LGHDT and CDR2 YNNKEL (reference sequence). The DNA for the CDR3 is TGTGCCAGCAGCCAGGTAGCACCTCGTGGCACGCAGTATTTT. Its protein is CASSQVAPRGTQYF.

The gene calls are TRBV5-1 and TRBJ2-5, with D maybe TRBD1 (6 bases). The ends were cut back, 6 bases at V and 4 bases at J, with 16 bases in the middle. CDR1 is SGHRS and CDR2 is YFSETQ in the germline V gene. The CDR3 is 14 residues long. In DNA, the CDR3 is TGCGCCAGCAACGGGCAGGGGCGCGGAGAGACCCAGTACTTC. It translates to CASNGQGRGETQYF.

The chain carries TRBV6-1 and TRBJ2-3; D call uncertain. With 2 bases removed from V and 2 bases from J, the gap between germline ends came to 8 bases. Looked up from germline, CDR1 is MNHNS and CDR2 is SASEGT. The CDR3 length is 14 residues. This chain's CDR3 is CASSESGFTDTQYF. The CDR3 DNA sequence: TGTGCCAGCAGTGAATCCGGTTTCACAGATACGCAGTATTTT.

The rearrangement links TRBV5-5 to TRBJ1-1; D is perhaps TRBD1 (5 bases). Between the trimmed V and J ends, which lost 1 base and 6 bases, there was a span of 13 bases. The CDR3 sequence is 14 residues long. Germline-derived CDR1 and CDR2 are SGHKS and YYEKEE (reference sequence). The CDR3 protein is CASSLYDGGPEAFF. In DNA, the CDR3 is TGTGCCAGCAGCTTGTATGACGGGGGACCTGAAGCTTTCTTT.

This chain uses TRBV5-5 with TRBJ1-1, with D possibly matching TRBD1 (6 bases). The CDR3 spans 16 residues. Germline V CDR1 and CDR2: SGHKS, YYEKEE (reference sequence). Trimming removed 5 bases at V and 1 base at J, with 18 bases between. The CDR3 is CASRPLGGGRNTEAFF. CDR3 DNA: TGTGCCAGCAGACCCCTTGGGGGGGGCCGGAACACTGAAGCTTTCTTT.